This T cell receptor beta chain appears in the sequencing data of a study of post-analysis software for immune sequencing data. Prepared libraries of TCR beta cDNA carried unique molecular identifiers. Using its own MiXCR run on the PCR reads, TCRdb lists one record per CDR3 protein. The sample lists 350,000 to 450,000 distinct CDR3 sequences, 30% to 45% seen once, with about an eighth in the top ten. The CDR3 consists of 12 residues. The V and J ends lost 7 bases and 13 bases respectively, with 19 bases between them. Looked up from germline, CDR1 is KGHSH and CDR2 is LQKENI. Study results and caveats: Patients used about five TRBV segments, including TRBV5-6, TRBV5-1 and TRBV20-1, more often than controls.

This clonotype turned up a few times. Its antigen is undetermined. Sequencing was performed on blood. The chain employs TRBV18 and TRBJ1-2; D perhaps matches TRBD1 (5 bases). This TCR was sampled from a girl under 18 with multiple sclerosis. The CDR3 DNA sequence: TGTGCCAGCTTCCGGGACCCACAACAGCTCACCTTC. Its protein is CASFRDPQQLTF.